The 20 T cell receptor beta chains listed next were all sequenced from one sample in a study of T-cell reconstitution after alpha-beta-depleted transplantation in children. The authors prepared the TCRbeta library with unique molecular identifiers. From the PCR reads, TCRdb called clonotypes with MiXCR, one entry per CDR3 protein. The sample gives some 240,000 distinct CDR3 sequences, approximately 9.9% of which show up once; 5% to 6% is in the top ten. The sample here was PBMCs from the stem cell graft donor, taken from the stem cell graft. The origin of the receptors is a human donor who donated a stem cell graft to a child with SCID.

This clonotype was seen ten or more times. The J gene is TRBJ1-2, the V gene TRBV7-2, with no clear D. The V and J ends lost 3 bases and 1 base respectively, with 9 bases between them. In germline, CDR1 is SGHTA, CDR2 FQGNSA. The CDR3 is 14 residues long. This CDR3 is CASSFGRNNYGYTF. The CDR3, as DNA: TGTGCCAGCAGCTTCGGACGGAATAACTATGGCTACACCTTC.

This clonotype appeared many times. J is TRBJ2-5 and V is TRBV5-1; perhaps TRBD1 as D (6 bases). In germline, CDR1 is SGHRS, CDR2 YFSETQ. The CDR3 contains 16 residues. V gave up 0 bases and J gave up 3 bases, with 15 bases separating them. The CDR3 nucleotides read TGCGCCAGCAGCTTGGGGTGGACAGTAGGTAAAGAGACCCAGTACTTC. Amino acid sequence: CASSLGWTVGKETQYF.

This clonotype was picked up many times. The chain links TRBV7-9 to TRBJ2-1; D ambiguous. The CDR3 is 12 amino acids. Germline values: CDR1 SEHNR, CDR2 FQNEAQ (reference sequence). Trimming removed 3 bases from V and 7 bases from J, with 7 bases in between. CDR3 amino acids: CASSFYGNEQFF. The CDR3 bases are TGTGCCAGCAGCTTTTACGGGAATGAGCAGTTCTTC. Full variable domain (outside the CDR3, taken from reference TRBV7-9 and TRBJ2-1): DTGVSQNPRHKITKRGQNVTFRCDPISEHNRLYWYRQTLGQGPEFLTYFQNEAQLEKSRLLSDRFSAERPKGSFSTLEIQRTEQGDSAMYLCASSFYGNEQFFGPGTRLTVL.

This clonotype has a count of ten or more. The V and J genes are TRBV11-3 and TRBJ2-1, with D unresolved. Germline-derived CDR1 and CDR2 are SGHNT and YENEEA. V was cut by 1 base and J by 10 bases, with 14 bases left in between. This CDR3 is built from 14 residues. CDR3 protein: CASSLGRAYPEQFF. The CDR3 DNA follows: TGTGCCAGCAGCTTAGGAAGGGCTTATCCCGAGCAGTTCTTC. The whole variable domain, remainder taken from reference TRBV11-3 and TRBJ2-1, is EAGVVQSPRYKIIEKKQPVAFWCNPISGHNTLYWYLQNLGQGPELLIRYENEEAVDDSQLPKDRFSAERLKGVDSTLKIQPAELGDSAVYLCASSLGRAYPEQFFGPGTRLTVL.

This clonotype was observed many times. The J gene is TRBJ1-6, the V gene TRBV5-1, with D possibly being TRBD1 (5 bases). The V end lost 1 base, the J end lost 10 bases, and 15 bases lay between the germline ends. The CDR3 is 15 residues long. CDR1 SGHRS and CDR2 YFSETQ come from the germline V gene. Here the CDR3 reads CASSLRLGQESPLHF. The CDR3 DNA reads TGCGCCAGCAGCTTGAGGCTGGGGCAGGAATCACCCCTCCACTTT.

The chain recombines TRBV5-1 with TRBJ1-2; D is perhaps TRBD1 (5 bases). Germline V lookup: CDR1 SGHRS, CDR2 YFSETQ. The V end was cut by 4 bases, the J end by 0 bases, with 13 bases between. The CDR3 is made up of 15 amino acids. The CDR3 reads CASSPSRGANYGYTF. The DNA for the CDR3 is TGCGCCAGCAGCCCCAGTAGGGGAGCTAACTATGGCTACACCTTC.

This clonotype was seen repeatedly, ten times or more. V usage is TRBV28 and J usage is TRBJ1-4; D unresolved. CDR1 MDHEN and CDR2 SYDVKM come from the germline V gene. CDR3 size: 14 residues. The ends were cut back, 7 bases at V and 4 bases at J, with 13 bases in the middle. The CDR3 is CASKSGQLNEKLFF. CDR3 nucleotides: TGTGCCAGCAAGTCCGGGCAGCTTAATGAAAAACTGTTTTTT.

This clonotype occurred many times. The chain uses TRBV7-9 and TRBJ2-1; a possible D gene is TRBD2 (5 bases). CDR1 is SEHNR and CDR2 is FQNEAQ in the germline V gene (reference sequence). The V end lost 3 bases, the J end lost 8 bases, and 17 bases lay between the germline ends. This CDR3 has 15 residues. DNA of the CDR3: TGTGCCAGCAGCTTTGGAGCCCCTAGCAACGATGAGCAGTTCTTC. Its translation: CASSFGAPSNDEQFF.

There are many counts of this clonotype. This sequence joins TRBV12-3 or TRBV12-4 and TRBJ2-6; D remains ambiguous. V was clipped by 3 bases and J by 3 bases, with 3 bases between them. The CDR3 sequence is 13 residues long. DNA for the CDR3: TGTGCCAGCAGTTTCAATGGGGCCAACGTCCTGACTTTC. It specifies CASSFNGANVLTF.

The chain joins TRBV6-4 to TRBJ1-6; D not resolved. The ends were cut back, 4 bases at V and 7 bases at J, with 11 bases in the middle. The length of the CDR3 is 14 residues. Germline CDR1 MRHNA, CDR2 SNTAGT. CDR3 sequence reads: CASSAGLPNSPLHF. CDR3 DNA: TGTGCCAGCAGTGCAGGACTCCCCAATTCACCCCTCCACTTT.

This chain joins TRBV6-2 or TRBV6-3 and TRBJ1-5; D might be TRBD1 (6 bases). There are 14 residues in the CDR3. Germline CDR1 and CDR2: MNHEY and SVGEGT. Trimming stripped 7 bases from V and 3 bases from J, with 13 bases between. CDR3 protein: CASTYTGTNQPQHF. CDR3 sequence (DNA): TGTGCCAGCACCTACACAGGGACCAATCAGCCCCAGCATTTT.

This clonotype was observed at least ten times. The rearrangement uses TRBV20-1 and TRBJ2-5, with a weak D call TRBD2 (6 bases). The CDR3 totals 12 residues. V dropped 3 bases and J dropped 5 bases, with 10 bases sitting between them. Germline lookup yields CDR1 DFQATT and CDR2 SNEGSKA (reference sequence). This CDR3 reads CSASHREETQYF. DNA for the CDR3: TGCAGTGCTAGTCACCGGGAGGAGACCCAGTACTTC.

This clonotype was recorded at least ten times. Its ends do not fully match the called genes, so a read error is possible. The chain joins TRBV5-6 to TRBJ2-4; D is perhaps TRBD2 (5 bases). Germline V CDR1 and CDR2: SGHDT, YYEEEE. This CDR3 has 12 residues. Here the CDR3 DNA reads TGTGCCAGCAGCCTTAGGGAGCTGGGTGTCTTCTTC. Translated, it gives CASSLRELGVFF.

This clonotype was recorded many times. The CDR3 nucleotides are TGTGCCACCAGCAGAACTCAGCCAGATACGCAGTATTTT. Translation: CATSRTQPDTQYF. This sequence joins TRBV15 and TRBJ2-3; D is ambiguous. CDR3 length equals 13 residues. V was cut by 2 bases and J by 4 bases, with 7 bases left in between. Germline loops: CDR1 LNHNV, CDR2 YYDKDF (reference sequence).

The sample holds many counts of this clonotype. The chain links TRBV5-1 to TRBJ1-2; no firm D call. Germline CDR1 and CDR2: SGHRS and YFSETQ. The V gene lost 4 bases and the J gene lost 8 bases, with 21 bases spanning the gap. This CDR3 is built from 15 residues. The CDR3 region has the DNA TGCGCCAGCAGCGAAGTTGACGGTCAAGCTTGGGGCTACACCTTC. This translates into CASSEVDGQAWGYTF.

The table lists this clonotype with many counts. In DNA, the CDR3 is TGCGCCAGCAGCTCAACGGGACAGGACTTCACTGAAGCTTTCTTT. This sequence encodes CASSSTGQDFTEAFF. The chain uses TRBV5-1 and TRBJ1-1; 8 nucleotides match TRBD1. The germline gives CDR1 SGHRS, CDR2 YFSETQ. After removal of 3 bases from V and 4 bases from J, the junction contained 8 bases not matched to a gene. There are 15 residues in the CDR3.

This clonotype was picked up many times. The CDR3 bases are TGCGCCAGCAGCTTGGCTGGGACAGGGGGAAACACTGAAGCTTTCTTT. As protein: CASSLAGTGGNTEAFF. This chain connects TRBV5-1 to TRBJ1-1; 11 positions match TRBD1. Germline values: CDR1 SGHRS, CDR2 YFSETQ. J lost 2 bases, V lost 0 bases, and 3 bases had no gene match. The CDR3 has 16 residues.

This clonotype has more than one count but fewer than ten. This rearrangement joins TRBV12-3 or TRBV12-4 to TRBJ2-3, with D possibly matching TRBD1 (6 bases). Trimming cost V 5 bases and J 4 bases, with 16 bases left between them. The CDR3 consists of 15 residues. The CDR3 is CASSPGESGADTQYF. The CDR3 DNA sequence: TGTGCCAGCAGTCCAGGGGAATCTGGTGCAGATACGCAGTATTTT.

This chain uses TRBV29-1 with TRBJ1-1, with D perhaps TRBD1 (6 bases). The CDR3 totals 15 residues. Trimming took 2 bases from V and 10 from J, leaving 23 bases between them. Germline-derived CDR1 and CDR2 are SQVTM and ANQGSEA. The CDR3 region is CSVETAPGVGAGAFF. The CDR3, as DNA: TGCAGCGTTGAAACCGCCCCGGGAGTGGGGGCCGGAGCTTTCTTT.

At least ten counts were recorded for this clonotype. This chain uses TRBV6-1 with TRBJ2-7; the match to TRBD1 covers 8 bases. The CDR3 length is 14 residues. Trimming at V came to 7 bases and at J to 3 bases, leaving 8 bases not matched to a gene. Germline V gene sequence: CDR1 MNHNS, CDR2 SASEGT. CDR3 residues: CASTRDRHYYEQYF. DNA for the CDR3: TGTGCCAGCACCCGGGACAGGCATTACTACGAGCAGTACTTC.